One sample yielded the 7 T cell receptor beta chains listed below, sequenced in a study of spatial heterogeneity in lung cancer. Time point in this sample: sample taken at primary tumor resection. Sequencing of whole RNA from tumor, nontumor lung or frozen PBMC involved no sorting. In TCRdb, the 5' RACE reads were re-called with MiXCR into one record per CDR3 protein. The sample consists of around 19,000 distinct CDR3 sequences, around 19% of them appearing once. The source was PBMCs, collected at surgery. These receptors all stem from a male donor with early-stage non-small cell lung cancer.

Many counts were recorded for this clonotype. This chain connects TRBV2 to TRBJ1-6, with D hard to call. The CDR3 covers 15 residues. The V end was cut by 10 bases, the J end by 0 bases, with 13 bases between. Germline lookup yields CDR1 SNHLY and CDR2 FYNNEI. CDR3 bases: TGTGCCACCTCGGGTGGGAGCTCCTATAATTCACCCCTCCACTTT. It translates to CATSGGSSYNSPLHF. Looking up the rest from reference TRBV2 and TRBJ1-6 gives the full variable domain: EPEVTQTPSHQVTQMGQEVILRCVPISNHLYFYWYRQILGQKVEFLVSFYNNEISEKSEIFDDQFSVERPDGSNFTLKIRSTKLEDSAMYFCATSGGSSYNSPLHFGNGTRLTVT.

This clonotype is medium-sized in the sample. This rearrangement joins TRBV7-2 to TRBJ2-7, with TRBD1 matching 7 bases. Per the germline V gene, CDR1 is SGHTA and CDR2 is FQGNSA. The CDR3 sequence is 14 residues long. V dropped 1 base and J dropped 6; count of bases not matched to a gene: 6. CDR3 loop: CASSLGGGWVEQYF. Written as DNA, the CDR3 is TGTGCCAGCAGCTTAGGAGGGGGCTGGGTCGAGCAGTACTTC. Based on the CDR3 plus reference TRBV7-2 and TRBJ2-7, the full variable domain is GAGVSQSPSNKVTEKGKDVELRCDPISGHTALYWYRQSLGQGLEFLIYFQGNSAPDKSGLPSDRFSAERTGGSVSTLTIQRTQQEDSAVYLCASSLGGGWVEQYFGPGTRLTVT.

This rearrangement joins TRBV5-1 to TRBJ2-5; D remains unclear. Trimming removed 4 bases at V and 5 bases at J, with 9 bases between. Germline V gene sequence: CDR1 SGHRS, CDR2 YFSETQ. The CDR3 has 12 residues. CDR3: CASSQDRETQYF. For the CDR3, the DNA is TGCGCCAGCAGCCAGGACCGGGAGACCCAGTACTTC.

V and J are TRBV12-3 or TRBV12-4 and TRBJ1-5; D is uncertain. This CDR3 is 13 amino acids long. V lost 6 bases and J lost 5, with 11 bases in between. The CDR3 DNA reads TGTGCCAGCAGCCTAGGTGACTATCAGCCCCAGCATTTT. It encodes CASSLGDYQPQHF.

There are many counts of this clonotype. V usage is TRBV13 and J usage is TRBJ1-3; D is ambiguous. CDR1 and CDR2 from the germline V gene are PRHDT and FYEKMQ (reference sequence). Trimming removed 3 bases from V and 6 bases from J, with 9 bases in between. CDR3 size: 13 residues. This chain's CDR3 is CASSLTLENTIYF. The CDR3 bases are TGTGCCAGCAGCTTGACCCTGGAAAACACCATATATTTT.

This clonotype was counted many times. The genes are TRBV19 and TRBJ1-2; possibly TRBD1 for D (5 bases). The CDR3 runs 18 residues. The V and J ends lost 2 bases and 4 bases respectively, with 23 bases between them. Germline V gene lookup returns CDR1 LNHDA and CDR2 SQIVND (reference sequence). CDR3 sequence reads: CASSIPPGRNPRVYGYTF. CDR3 coding DNA: TGTGCCAGTAGTATACCACCAGGGAGAAACCCGAGAGTCTATGGCTACACCTTC.

This clonotype qualifies as medium-sized. The CDR3 bases are TGTGCCAGCAGCCAAGGAGTTTACACTGAAGCTTTCTTT. Translation: CASSQGVYTEAFF. The chain is built from TRBV3-1 and TRBJ1-1; D not resolved. The CDR3 has 13 amino acids. Trimming left V 1 base short and J 3 bases short, with 6 bases between. Germline values: CDR1 LGHDT, CDR2 YNNKEL (reference sequence).